Below, 12 T cell receptor beta chains from the same sample are listed, as sequenced in a study of blood T cells in healthy people across ages. Through a sample-barcoded 5' primer and a J-beta primer mix, a second PCR was run for roughly 6 to 12 cycles. A single record per CDR3 protein comes from TCRdb applying MiXCR to the 5' RACE reads. The profile covers around 2 million distinct CDR3 sequences, with about 39% appearing a single time and approximately 22% taken by the ten largest. The sample was blood. The receptors shown here come from a human donor in good health.

This chain uses TRBV7-2 with TRBJ1-4; 7 bases agree with TRBD1. The J segment lost 8 bases and the V segment lost 7 bases, leaving 10 bases of the junction unmatched. There are 14 residues in the CDR3. Germline lookup yields CDR1 SGHTA and CDR2 FQGNSA. The CDR3 region has the DNA TGTGCCAGCACCCCGGACAGGACGTGCGAAAAACTGTTTTTT. It translates to CASTPDRTCEKLFF.

The V and J genes are TRBV29-1 and TRBJ1-1; D may be TRBD1 (6 bases). Per germline, CDR1 SQVTM and CDR2 ANQGSEA. V was pared by 6 bases and J by 0 bases, with 20 bases between. This CDR3 contains 16 residues. The CDR3 sequence: CSVQTTYRVLNTEAFF. The CDR3 coding sequence is TGCAGCGTCCAAACCACGTACAGGGTCCTGAACACTGAAGCTTTCTTT. The full variable domain, rest sourced from reference TRBV29-1 and TRBJ1-1, is SAVISQKPSRDICQRGTSLTIQCQVDSQVTMMFWYRQQPGQSLTLIATANQGSEATYESGFVIDKFPISRPNLTFSTLTVSNMSPEDSSIYLCSVQTTYRVLNTEAFFGQGTRLTVV.

This rearrangement joins TRBV7-9 to TRBJ2-5, with TRBD1 matching over 9 bases. The end of the DNA is better explained by TRBJ2-7, so the J call may be wrong. The CDR3 has 15 residues. Germline CDR1 is SEHNR and CDR2 is FQNEAQ (reference sequence). The CDR3 DNA is TGTGCCAGCAGCCCCCGGGACAGGGTGTCCAACGAGCAGTACTTC. Its protein is CASSPRDRVSNEQYF.

This clonotype was seen a single time. The gene calls are TRBV29-1 and TRBJ2-5, with D perhaps matching TRBD2 (5 bases). From germline, CDR1 is SQVTM and CDR2 ANQGSEA. V lost 7 bases and J 5 bases, leaving 23 bases between the germline ends. This CDR3 region has 15 residues. In nucleotides, the CDR3 is TGCAGCGCCGTAAATGTAGAGAGGGTTCTTGAGACCCAGTACTTC. Amino acids: CSAVNVERVLETQYF.

This clonotype appeared many times. The genes are TRBV12-3 or TRBV12-4 and TRBJ1-2, with a tentative D call TRBD1 (6 bases). Trimming took off 6 bases at V and 4 bases at J, with 12 bases between the two ends. This CDR3 is 13 amino acids long. CDR3 in amino acids: CASSLTGSYGYTF. The CDR3 DNA reads as TGTGCCAGCAGCTTAACAGGGAGCTATGGCTACACCTTC.

V usage is TRBV6-1 and J usage is TRBJ1-5; 10 nucleotides match TRBD1. The ends lost 1 base at V and 6 bases at J; junction bases unmatched: 12. There are 18 residues in the CDR3. CDR1 is MNHNS, CDR2 SASEGT, per germline. For the CDR3, the DNA is TGTGCCAGCAGTGAAGGGCGGACAGGGGGGTTGGGTGTTCAGCCCCAGCATTTT. Translating it yields CASSEGRTGGLGVQPQHF.

This clonotype was recorded a few times. This chain joins TRBV5-1 and TRBJ2-2; D is undetermined. This CDR3 is built from 13 residues. The V end was cut by 5 bases, the J end by 6 bases, with 11 bases between. Looked up from germline, CDR1 is SGHRS and CDR2 is YFSETQ. The CDR3 nucleotides read TGCGCCAGCAGGGACCCTGGAGCCGGGGAGCTGTTTTTT. It specifies CASRDPGAGELFF.

V and J are TRBV2 and TRBJ2-7; perhaps D is TRBD1 or TRBD2 (5 bases each). CDR1 and CDR2 from the germline V gene are SNHLY and FYNNEI. Trimming left V 7 bases short and J 4 bases short, with 14 bases between. This CDR3 has 13 amino acids. This CDR3 reads CASMRGLYYEQYF. CDR3 DNA sequence: TGTGCCAGCATGAGGGGTCTGTATTACGAGCAGTACTTC.

With regard to this clonotype: The junction shows a germline mismatch at one end, possibly a read error. The rearrangement joins TRBV4-1 to TRBJ1-2; tentative D call: TRBD1 (6 bases). The V gene's germline CDR1 is MGHRA and CDR2 YSYEKL. This CDR3 is built from 15 residues. The CDR3 bases are TGTGCCAGCAGCCTCAGGGGAGGCGGGTACTATGGCTACACCTTC. This sequence encodes CASSLRGGGYYGYTF.

The chain recombines TRBV6-2 or TRBV6-3 with TRBJ1-2; tentatively, D is TRBD1 (6 bases). The CDR3 runs 15 residues. V was clipped by 6 bases and J by 0 bases, with 14 bases between them. Germline values: CDR1 MNHEY, CDR2 SVGEGT. CDR3 sequence: CASRLGQSPNYGYTF. As DNA, the CDR3 is TGTGCCAGCAGACTCGGACAGTCTCCTAACTATGGCTACACCTTC.

This chain joins TRBV6-2 or TRBV6-3 and TRBJ2-1, with D perhaps TRBD1 (5 bases). Per the germline V gene, CDR1 is MNHEY and CDR2 is SVGEGT. This CDR3 spans 17 amino acids. Trimming removed 1 base from V and 0 bases from J, with 13 bases in between. This CDR3 reads CASSYWVQVSSYNEQFF. Here the CDR3 DNA reads TGTGCCAGCAGTTACTGGGTACAGGTCTCCTCCTACAATGAGCAGTTCTTC.

The table lists this clonotype with a few counts. CDR3 residues: CASSLWTGDSYEQYF. CDR3 nucleotide sequence: TGTGCCAGCAGCTTGTGGACAGGGGACTCCTACGAGCAGTACTTC. The rearrangement links TRBV5-5 to TRBJ2-7; 9 nucleotides agree with TRBD1. This CDR3 contains 15 residues. The V gene end was trimmed by 1 base and the J gene end by 0 bases; junction bases not matched to a gene: 2. Germline assignment: CDR1 SGHKS and CDR2 YYEKEE (reference sequence).